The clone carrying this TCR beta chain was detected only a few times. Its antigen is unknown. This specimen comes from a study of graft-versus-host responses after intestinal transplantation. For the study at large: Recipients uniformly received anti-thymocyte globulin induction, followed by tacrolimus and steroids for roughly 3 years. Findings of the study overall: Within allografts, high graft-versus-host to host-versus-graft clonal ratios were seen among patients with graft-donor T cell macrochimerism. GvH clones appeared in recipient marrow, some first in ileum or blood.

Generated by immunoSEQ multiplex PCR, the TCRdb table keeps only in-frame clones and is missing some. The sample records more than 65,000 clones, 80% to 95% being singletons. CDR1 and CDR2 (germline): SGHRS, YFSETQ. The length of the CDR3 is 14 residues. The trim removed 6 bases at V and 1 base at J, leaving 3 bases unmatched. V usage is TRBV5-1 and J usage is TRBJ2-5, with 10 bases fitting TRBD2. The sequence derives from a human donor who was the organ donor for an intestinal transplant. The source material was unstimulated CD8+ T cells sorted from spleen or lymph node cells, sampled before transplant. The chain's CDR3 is CASKRGGVQETQYF. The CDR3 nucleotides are TGCGCCAGCAAGCGGGGGGGCGTCCAAGAGACCCAGTACTTC.